Below are 26 T cell receptor beta chains sequenced from a single sample in a study of cytomegalovirus exposure and HLA in healthy donors. In the PCR, 60 Vbeta and 13 Jbeta primers were used. Sequencing was performed with immunoSEQ multiplex PCR; in TCRdb, only in-frame clones are kept and a portion is missing. Counted here are under 150,000 clones, over 65% occurring once; the ten biggest clones make up approximately 1.8%. Sequenced input: PBMCs. Receptors originate from a female donor in good health and CMV-seropositive.

The chain recombines TRBV13 with TRBJ2-3, with 7 bases that match TRBD2. Germline V gene data show CDR1 as PRHDT and CDR2 as FYEKMQ (reference sequence). The CDR3 loop spans 15 amino acids. Germline trimming cut 5 bases from V and 5 bases from J; bases unmatched to any gene: 10. The CDR3 DNA reads TGTGCCAGCAGCGTAACGACTAGCTATAAAGATACGCAGTATTTT. Translation: CASSVTTSYKDTQYF.

The chain has TRBV6-1 and TRBJ1-4; TRBD1 is a possible D gene (6 bases). Germline V CDR1 and CDR2: MNHNS, SASEGT. V was trimmed by 3 bases and J by 5 bases, leaving 16 bases between them. This CDR3 is 16 amino acids long. Here the CDR3 reads CASSDYGGALNEKLFF. The CDR3 coding sequence is TGTGCCAGCAGTGACTATGGGGGGGCCTTAAATGAAAAACTGTTTTTT.

The chain is built from TRBV15 and TRBJ1-5; 10 bases align to TRBD1. Trimming removed 3 bases from V and 1 base from J; junction bases left unmatched: 9. The CDR3 has 18 amino acids. Germline V gene lookup returns CDR1 LNHNV and CDR2 YYDKDF (reference sequence). The CDR3 here is CATSRDGTGDSSNQPQHF. The CDR3 nucleotides are TGTGCCACCAGCAGGGACGGGACAGGGGACAGCAGCAATCAGCCCCAGCATTTT.

This chain uses TRBV4-2 with TRBJ1-2; TRBD1 matches 8 bases. This CDR3 contains 16 residues. Germline V CDR1 and CDR2: LGHNA, YNFKEQ. Germline trimming cut 3 bases from V and 0 bases from J; bases unmatched to any gene: 6. The CDR3 DNA sequence: TGTGCCAGCAGCCAGGACTCGACAGGGGCTAACTATGGCTACACCTTC. As protein: CASSQDSTGANYGYTF.

The CDR3 reads CASSHPPKNTEAFF. The CDR3 bases are TGCGCCAGCAGCCATCCCCCCAAGAACACTGAAGCTTTCTTT. The rearrangement uses TRBV4-1 and TRBJ1-1; the D is unclear. Germline CDR1 is MGHRA and CDR2 is YSYEKL. V lost 3 bases and J lost 1, with 9 bases in between. The CDR3 consists of 14 residues.

The V and J genes are TRBV30 and TRBJ1-2; possible D gene TRBD1, 6 bases. Germline CDR1 GTSNPN, CDR2 SVGIG (reference sequence). The CDR3 has 11 residues. V shed 5 bases and J shed 2 bases, with 6 bases lying between them. The CDR3 region is CAWGQNYGYTF. The CDR3 nucleotides are TGTGCCTGGGGACAGAACTATGGCTACACCTTC. Using reference TRBV30 and TRBJ1-2 for the parts outside the CDR3, the full variable domain is SQTIHQWPATLVQPVGSPLSLECTVEGTSNPNLYWYRQAAGRGLQLLFYSVGIGQISSEVPQNLSASRPQDRQFILSSKKLLLSDSGFYLCAWGQNYGYTFGSGTRLTVV.

The table lists this clone with a few counts. CDR3 in amino acids: CATRDRGNEAFF. The DNA of the CDR3 is TGTGCCACCCGGGACAGGGGTAATGAAGCTTTCTTT. The V and J genes are TRBV6-6 and TRBJ1-1, with TRBD1 matching 10 bases. The CDR3 sequence is 12 residues long. CDR1 MNHNY and CDR2 SVGAGI come from the germline V gene (reference sequence). The J segment lost 7 bases and the V segment lost 10 bases, leaving 6 bases of the junction unmatched.

This chain links TRBV30 with TRBJ2-1; the D gene is possibly TRBD2 (5 bases). The CDR3 totals 16 residues. CDR1 is GTSNPN and CDR2 is SVGIG in the germline V gene (reference sequence). Deletions cut 0 bases from V and 0 bases from J, with 12 bases between. The CDR3 DNA follows: TGTGCCTGGAGTGTACGAGGGTACCACTCCTACAATGAGCAGTTCTTC. It translates to CAWSVRGYHSYNEQFF.

V usage is TRBV28 and J usage is TRBJ2-5; D perhaps matches TRBD2 (6 bases). V lost 6 bases and J lost 6, with 20 bases in between. Germline lookup yields CDR1 MDHEN and CDR2 SYDVKM. CDR3 length: 15 amino acids. CDR3 sequence reads: CASSEPGLSFQTQYF. In nucleotides, the CDR3 is TGTGCCAGCAGCGAACCGGGACTTAGCTTCCAGACCCAGTACTTC. The full variable domain, with the rest looked up from reference TRBV28 and TRBJ2-5, is DVKVTQSSRYLVKRTGEKVFLECVQDMDHENMFWYRQDPGLGLRLIYFSYDVKMKEKGDIPEGYSVSREKKERFSLILESASTNQTSMYLCASSEPGLSFQTQYFGPGTRLLVL.

This clone was detected once. The chain carries TRBV4-1 and TRBJ1-6, with a tentative D call TRBD1 (5 bases). The CDR3 covers 17 residues. Per the germline V gene, CDR1 is MGHRA and CDR2 is YSYEKL. V shed 0 bases and J shed 0 bases, with 9 bases lying between them. CDR3 DNA sequence: TGCGCCAGCAGCCAAGAGCAGGGCGTCTCCTATAATTCACCCCTCCACTTT. It codes for CASSQEQGVSYNSPLHF.

The V gene is TRBV28, the J gene TRBJ1-1; 11 bases align to TRBD1. V gave up 8 bases and J gave up 3 bases; unmatched junction bases: 11. Germline CDR1 reads MDHEN; CDR2 reads SYDVKM. The CDR3 loop spans 16 amino acids. CDR3 loop: CASAAGTGGYYTEAFF. The CDR3 region has the DNA TGTGCCAGCGCTGCCGGGACAGGGGGATACTACACTGAAGCTTTCTTT.

This clone showed up just a few times. The V call is TRBV25-1, the J call TRBJ2-2; 7 bases agree with TRBD1. CDR3 length equals 15 residues. Trimming took 1 base from V and 3 from J; bases not matched to a gene: 2. From germline, CDR1 is MGHDK and CDR2 SYGVNS. Written as DNA, the CDR3 is TGTGCCAGCAGTGAATGGACAGGTCACACCGGGGAGCTGTTTTTT. Translation gives CASSEWTGHTGELFF.

V usage is TRBV19 and J usage is TRBJ1-2, with D unresolved. Germline CDR1 is LNHDA and CDR2 is SQIVND (reference sequence). The CDR3 length is 13 residues. The germline V and J ends were trimmed by 9 bases and 0 bases, with 11 bases remaining between them. CDR3 bases: TGTGCCAGCGCGCTCGTCGCTAACTATGGCTACACCTTC. Translating gives CASALVANYGYTF.

This clone was seen only a few times. The chain joins TRBV28 to TRBJ1-5; TRBD1 matches at 7 bases. V dropped 5 bases and J dropped 1; count of bases not matched to a gene: 14. Per germline, CDR1 MDHEN and CDR2 SYDVKM. The CDR3 consists of 18 residues. The CDR3 spells CASSTRLTGRLSNQPQHF. In DNA, the CDR3 is TGTGCCAGCAGTACCCGCTTGACAGGGCGGTTGAGCAATCAGCCCCAGCATTTT.

The CDR3 DNA sequence: TGTGCCTGGAGTGTAGCAGGATCTAACTATGGCTACACCTTC. It encodes CAWSVAGSNYGYTF. The chain combines TRBV30 with TRBJ1-2, with unresolved D. From germline, CDR1 is GTSNPN and CDR2 SVGIG (reference sequence). V was trimmed by 0 bases and J by 0 bases, leaving 8 bases between them. CDR3 length: 14 residues.

The rearrangement joins TRBV9 to TRBJ2-7; D may be TRBD1 (5 bases). The CDR3 extends over 15 amino acids. V lost 0 bases and J 0 bases, leaving 10 bases between the germline ends. Germline V gene lookup returns CDR1 SGDLS and CDR2 YYNGEE. The CDR3 here is CASSVASGPSYEQYF. The DNA for the CDR3 is TGTGCCAGCAGCGTAGCTTCAGGGCCCTCCTACGAGCAGTACTTC.

V gene TRBV19 combines with J gene TRBJ2-7; TRBD1 matches at 11 bases. CDR1 LNHDA and CDR2 SQIVND come from the germline V gene (reference sequence). The CDR3 has 15 amino acids. J was trimmed by 3 bases and V by 5 bases; bases with no gene match: 6. The DNA for the CDR3 is TGTGCCAGTAGTCTTGGGACAGGGGGGTTCTACGAGCAGTACTTC. Its protein product is CASSLGTGGFYEQYF.

The chain joins TRBV18 to TRBJ1-6, with 8 bases that match TRBD1. The CDR3 loop spans 15 amino acids. The junction had 6 bases not matched to a gene; V was cut back by 2 bases and J by 9 bases. Germline V gene data show CDR1 as KGHSH and CDR2 as LQKENI. The CDR3 bases are TGTGCCAGCTCACCATTTGACAGGGGCACTTCACCCCTCCACTTT. It codes for CASSPFDRGTSPLHF.

The chain couples TRBV6-5 to TRBJ2-5; 12 bases match TRBD2. Judging by the DNA end, TRBJ2-7 fits better; the J call may be wrong. The CDR3 extends over 14 amino acids. CDR1 is MNHEY and CDR2 is SVGAGI in the germline V gene. This chain's CDR3 is CASSWTSGIYEQYF. The CDR3 region has the DNA TGTGCCAGCAGTTGGACTAGCGGGATCTACGAGCAGTACTTC.

This clone was counted a single time. The gene calls are TRBV18 and TRBJ1-2; tentatively, D is TRBD1 (6 bases). From germline, CDR1 is KGHSH and CDR2 LQKENI. Trimming took off 5 bases at V and 4 bases at J, with 8 bases between the two ends. This CDR3 region has 12 residues. This CDR3 reads CASSSGAYGYTF. CDR3 coding DNA: TGTGCCAGCTCATCAGGGGCCTATGGCTACACCTTC.

The V gene is TRBV6-5, the J gene TRBJ2-5; possibly TRBD1 for D (5 bases). Trimming removed 2 bases from V and 4 bases from J, with 8 bases in between. Germline assignment: CDR1 MNHEY and CDR2 SVGAGI. CDR3 length equals 13 residues. CDR3: CASSYRQSETQYF. The CDR3 DNA reads as TGTGCCAGCAGTTACCGACAGTCAGAGACCCAGTACTTC.

This clone was seen only once. The chain is built from TRBV6-1 and TRBJ1-6; 7 bases are a match to TRBD1. There are 15 residues in the CDR3. CDR1 is MNHNS, CDR2 SASEGT, per germline. V trimming: 4 bases; J trimming: 8 bases; junction bases outside the gene matches: 8. The CDR3 region has the DNA TGTGCCAGCAGTGTCGCCCCTACAGGGGATTCACCCCTCCACTTT. This translates into CASSVAPTGDSPLHF.

The chain recombines TRBV5-4 with TRBJ2-1; 7 bases align to TRBD1. The ends lost 2 bases at V and 5 bases at J; junction bases unmatched: 1. This CDR3 is built from 13 residues. Germline CDR1 and CDR2: SGHNT and YYREEE (reference sequence). The CDR3 loop is CASSFTGDNEQFF. DNA for the CDR3: TGTGCCAGCAGCTTTACAGGGGACAATGAGCAGTTCTTC.

The chain links TRBV4-2 to TRBJ1-5; D gene ambiguous. The CDR3 consists of 14 residues. CDR1 LGHNA and CDR2 YNFKEQ come from the germline V gene. Trimming cost V 1 base and J 2 bases, with 6 bases left between them. CDR3 loop: CASSQASGNQPQHF. The CDR3 DNA reads TGTGCCAGCAGCCAAGCCAGCGGCAATCAGCCCCAGCATTTT.

The chain carries TRBV4-1 and TRBJ2-7; D perhaps matches TRBD1 (6 bases). V lost 4 bases, J lost 0 bases, and 16 bases lay in between. CDR3 length: 16 amino acids. In germline, CDR1 is MGHRA, CDR2 YSYEKL. CDR3 nucleotide sequence: TGCGCCAGCAGCCTCGCAGGGGTGGGGGCCTCCTACGAGCAGTACTTC. It is translated as CASSLAGVGASYEQYF.

The genes are TRBV5-1 and TRBJ2-1, with D tentatively TRBD2 (6 bases). Between the trimmed V and J ends, which lost 0 bases and 0 bases, there was a span of 10 bases. CDR1 is SGHRS and CDR2 is YFSETQ in the germline V gene. The CDR3 spans 16 residues. The CDR3 here is CASSLAGTPSYNEQFF. CDR3 DNA: TGCGCCAGCAGCTTGGCGGGGACTCCCTCCTACAATGAGCAGTTCTTC.